What follows is one T cell receptor (beta chain) and its context. Its antigen is currently unknown. This sample stems from a study of cytomegalovirus exposure and HLA in healthy donors. Study conclusions and caveats: TCR association rates varied by HLA locus in a later analysis, with DRB1 highest and HLA-C lowest. Available immune exposure information covered CMV serostatus only. Roughly even sequencing depth across donors was the assumption behind the presence/absence analyses.

Primers included in the PCR were 60 Vbeta and 13 Jbeta primers. Clones were sequenced by immunoSEQ multiplex PCR, and TCRdb holds only the in-frame ones, with some missing. In the table there are some 190,000 clones, 81% of which are singletons. The V and J ends lost 0 bases and 4 bases respectively, with 10 bases between them. The CDR3 length is 14 residues. Germline loops: CDR1 ENHRY, CDR2 SYGVKD. This receptor was taken from a man aged 40-55 years in good health and CMV-seropositive. The sample comprised PBMCs. The chain uses TRBV10-3 and TRBJ2-7; D perhaps matches TRBD1 (6 bases). CDR3 sequence (DNA): TGTGCCATCAGTGAGTCGGGACAACCTTACGAGCAGTACTTC. This gives the protein CAISESGQPYEQYF.